Listed below are T cell receptor beta chains from one sample, sequenced in a study of Tregs in tolerant kidney transplant recipients. Libraries were prepared by immunoSEQ multiplex PCR; TCRdb keeps only in-frame clonotypes and omits some of them. The sample has about 94,000 clones; 80% to 95% are singletons. The source material was CD4+ T cells from blood, sampled before the transplant. The receptors come from a human donor who received a combined kidney and bone marrow transplant. CDR3s include the opening cysteine and the closing phenylalanine or tryptophan. Fields, in order: clone size, V gene, CDR3 length, J gene, D gene, CDR3 DNA, CDR3 protein. A D gene is named only where the DNA matches it firmly. Clone size appears in some rows only: once, few, many, or a class for an expanded clone.

-	TRBV5-4	14	TRBJ1-6	TRBD1	TGTGCCAGCAGCCCGGGCCATGGCAGGGGGGCCCTCCACTTT	CASSPGHGRGALHF
-	TRBV7-2	16	TRBJ2-5	TRBD2	TGTGCCAGCAGCCCTAGGGCTAGCGGGGGAAAAGAGACCCAGTACTTC	CASSPRASGGKETQYF
-	TRBV7-2	13	TRBJ1-2	TRBD1	TGTGCCAGCAGCACGGACAGGAACTATGGCTACACCTTC	CASSTDRNYGYTF
-	TRBV30	15	TRBJ1-1	-	TGTGCCTGGACCCCCAGAGGGATCATGAACACTGAAGCTTTCTTT	CAWTPRGIMNTEAFF
-	TRBV9	16	TRBJ2-1	TRBD2	TGTGCCAGCAGCCCCGGGGGACTAGCGGGAGGGCCGGGGCAGTTCTTC	CASSPGGLAGGPGQFF
-	TRBV11-3	15	TRBJ2-7	-	TGTGCCAGCAGCCCACTTCAGGGGTGGGGGTACGAGCAGTACTTC	CASSPLQGWGYEQYF
-	TRBV9	14	TRBJ2-5	TRBD2	TGTGCCAGCAGCGTAGAAGGGACTAGAAGTGCCCAGTACTTC	CASSVEGTRSAQYF
-	TRBV7-6	19	TRBJ2-6	TRBD2	TGTGCCAGCAGCTCCTACCGTAGCGGGAAAAGGACTGGGGCCAACGTCCTGACTTTC	CASSSYRSGKRTGANVLTF
-	TRBV11-2	13	TRBJ2-5	TRBD2	TGTGCCAGCACCGCGGGAGTAGCTGAGACCCAGTACTTC	CASTAGVAETQYF
-	TRBV4-2	13	TRBJ2-7	-	TGTGCCAGCAGCCAAGCTGTCAGGGAAGGACAGTACTTC	CASSQAVREGQYF
-	TRBV15	17	TRBJ1-3	-	TGTGCCACCAGCAGTCGGTTTCGGGGTCCCTCTGGAAACACCATATATTTT	CATSSRFRGPSGNTIYF
-	TRBV7-9	13	TRBJ2-2	-	TGTGCCAGCAGTCCAGTGATCACCGGGGAGCTGTTTTTT	CASSPVITGELFF
-	TRBV11-2	15	TRBJ2-1	TRBD2	TGTGCCAGCAGCCCCCTGTCCGGGAGGCGTGGTGAGCAGTTCTTC	CASSPLSGRRGEQFF
-	TRBV6-4	14	TRBJ2-3	-	TGTGCCAGCAGCGCCAGAGGACTCACAGATACGCAGTATTTT	CASSARGLTDTQYF
-	TRBV9	16	TRBJ2-3	TRBD2	TGTGCCAGCAGCGTAGCAGGGACTAGCGGCACAGATACGCAGTATTTT	CASSVAGTSGTDTQYF
-	TRBV19	14	TRBJ2-7	TRBD1	TGTGCCAGTGCCCGACAGGGAGAATCCTACGAGCAGTACTTC	CASARQGESYEQYF
-	TRBV4-2	16	TRBJ2-7	-	TGTGCCAGCAGCCAAGATCTGGGGGCGCGGTCCTACGAGCAGTACTTC	CASSQDLGARSYEQYF
-	TRBV5-4	18	TRBJ2-3	TRBD2	TGTGCCAGCAGCTTAAAGGGACTAGCGGGAAGCAGCACAGATACGCAGTATTTT	CASSLKGLAGSSTDTQYF
-	TRBV11-2	14	TRBJ2-7	-	TGTGCCAGCAGCTTAGACAGGAATTCCTACGAGCAGTACTTC	CASSLDRNSYEQYF
-	TRBV11-3	14	TRBJ1-3	-	TGTGCCAGCAGCTTGAACCGGGGTGGAAACACCATATATTTT	CASSLNRGGNTIYF
-	TRBV6-6	13	TRBJ2-1	-	TGTGCCAGCAGTTACTCTCAGCAAAGGGGGCAGTTCTTC	CASSYSQQRGQFF
-	TRBV11-2	15	TRBJ2-5	TRBD2	TGTGCCAGCAGTCCAGCGGGGGGGTACCAAGAGACCCAGTACTTC	CASSPAGGYQETQYF
-	TRBV10-3	12	TRBJ2-1	-	TGTGCCATCAGTCAGGGATACAATGAGCAGTTCTTC	CAISQGYNEQFF
once	TRBV7-8	20	TRBJ2-4	TRBD1	TGTGCCAGCAGCTCCCCCCCGGGCAGACAGGGAAGACTAGCCAAAAACATTCAGTACTTC	CASSSPPGRQGRLAKNIQYF
-	TRBV30	13	TRBJ2-4	-	TGTGCCTGGAGTGTAAATGGGAGAAACATTCAGTACTTC	CAWSVNGRNIQYF
once	TRBV30	16	TRBJ2-3	TRBD2	TGTGCCTGGAGTCCTGGGACTACCAGCCGCGCAGATACGCAGTATTTT	CAWSPGTTSRADTQYF
-	TRBV9	12	TRBJ2-3	-	TGTGCCAGCAGCTACGGAGCGGATACGCAGTATTTT	CASSYGADTQYF
-	TRBV19	15	TRBJ2-5	TRBD1	TGTGCCAGTAGTATTCAGGGGGCTCGGCGAGAGACCCAGTACTTC	CASSIQGARRETQYF
once	TRBV28	16	TRBJ2-7	-	TGTGCCAGCAGTCTAAGGACATCTCCTCGTTATTACGAGCAGTACTTC	CASSLRTSPRYYEQYF
once	TRBV7-8	17	TRBJ2-5	-	TGTGCCAGCAGCTTTTTCAGGGATGGAGGGGAACAAGAGACCCAGTACTTC	CASSFFRDGGEQETQYF
-	TRBV15	16	TRBJ2-7	TRBD1	TGTGCCACCAGCAGAGTGGTCGGGACAGGGGCCTACGAGCAGTACTTC	CATSRVVGTGAYEQYF
few	TRBV2	13	TRBJ1-4	-	TGTGCCAGCAGACGTTGGAGTAATGAAAAACTGTTTTTT	CASRRWSNEKLFF
-	TRBV5-4	16	TRBJ1-3	TRBD1	TGTGCCAGCAGCTTGGCCGGACAGGGCTCTGGAAACACCATATATTTT	CASSLAGQGSGNTIYF
-	TRBV6-6	14	TRBJ1-6	-	TGTGCCAGCAGTTACTCCGGTTATAATTCACCCCTCCACTTT	CASSYSGYNSPLHF
-	TRBV19	14	TRBJ1-3	TRBD1	TGTGCTTCCCGGACAGGGCCTTATGGAAACACCATATATTTT	CASRTGPYGNTIYF
-	TRBV5-1	15	TRBJ2-1	TRBD1	TGCGCCAGCAGCTTGGGGCAGGGGGCCTGGAATGAGCAGTTCTTC	CASSLGQGAWNEQFF
-	TRBV18	16	TRBJ2-7	-	TGTGCCAGCTCATCAACCAAAGGACATATTGCCTACGAGCAGTACTTC	CASSSTKGHIAYEQYF
-	TRBV7-8	12	TRBJ1-5	-	TGTGCCAGCAGCCCGCCGGATCAGCCCCAGCATTTT	CASSPPDQPQHF
-	TRBV9	15	TRBJ2-1	-	TGTGCCAGCAGCGTTGGGGGCCTCCCAAACAATGAGCAGTTCTTC	CASSVGGLPNNEQFF
-	TRBV5-4	15	TRBJ2-1	TRBD2	TGTGCCAGCAGCTTGGGGGTAGCGGGAGACAATGAGCAGTTCTTC	CASSLGVAGDNEQFF
-	TRBV7-9	16	TRBJ2-3	TRBD1	TGTGCCGGTAGTGTGGGACAGGACACTCCGCCAGATACGCAGTATTTT	CAGSVGQDTPPDTQYF
once	TRBV7-3	13	TRBJ1-1	-	TGTGCCAGCAGTCAGGGCCCAAGCACTGAAGCTTTCTTT	CASSQGPSTEAFF
-	TRBV28	12	TRBJ2-5	-	TGTGCCAGCAGTCCCTACCGAGAGACCCAGTACTTC	CASSPYRETQYF
-	TRBV6-1	15	TRBJ1-4	-	TGTGCCAGCAGACCCAGCGAGCGGGGCGATGAAAAACTGTTTTTT	CASRPSERGDEKLFF
-	TRBV21-1	15	TRBJ1-5	-	TGTGCCAGCAGCAAAGAACAGGGTAGCAATCAGCCCCAGCATTTT	CASSKEQGSNQPQHF
-	TRBV7-9	15	TRBJ2-7	-	TGTGCCAGCAGCCCCACCGGGTCTAACTCCTACGAGCAGTACTTC	CASSPTGSNSYEQYF
-	TRBV7-2	14	TRBJ2-7	TRBD1	TGTGCCAGCAGCTTAGGGGACAGGGGTTACGAGCAGTACTTC	CASSLGDRGYEQYF
-	TRBV9	14	TRBJ2-2	-	TGTGCCAGCAGCCTACTAACCAACACCGGGGAGCTGTTTTTT	CASSLLTNTGELFF
-	TRBV9	15	TRBJ2-1	TRBD1	TGTGCCAGCAGCGTAGCTCAGGGGGCGGTCAATGAGCAGTTCTTC	CASSVAQGAVNEQFF
-	TRBV5-1	15	TRBJ1-6	-	TGCGCCAGCAGCTTGGCCACTGGGACAAATTCACCCCTCCACTTT	CASSLATGTNSPLHF
-	TRBV19	13	TRBJ1-5	TRBD1	TGTGCCTCCAAGGGACAGGACAATCAGCCCCAGCATTTT	CASKGQDNQPQHF
-	TRBV2	13	TRBJ2-7	TRBD1	TGTGCCAGCAGTAGACAGGGTCTCTACGAGCAGTACTTC	CASSRQGLYEQYF
-	TRBV18	16	TRBJ2-6	-	TGTGCCAGCTCATCGGACATATCCATGGGGGCCAACGTCCTGACTTTC	CASSSDISMGANVLTF
once	TRBV7-8	14	TRBJ2-7	TRBD1	TGTGCCAGCAGCTTTTACAGGGGTCCCCGCGAGCAGTACTTC	CASSFYRGPREQYF
-	TRBV9	16	TRBJ1-3	TRBD1	TGTGCCAGCAGCCCAGCGGGGACAGGGGGAGGAAACACCATATATTTT	CASSPAGTGGGNTIYF
-	TRBV6-6	15	TRBJ2-2	TRBD2	TGTGCCAGCAGCCGACTAGCGAGCCGGGCCGGGGAGCTGTTTTTT	CASSRLASRAGELFF
-	TRBV7-2	17	TRBJ1-2	-	TGTGCCAGCAGCTTAGATTGGGGGGGGGCAACGTCCTATGGCTACACCTTC	CASSLDWGGATSYGYTF
-	TRBV10-2	14	TRBJ2-5	TRBD1	TGCGCCAGCAGTGAGTTACAGGGGCAAGAGACCCAGTACTTC	CASSELQGQETQYF
-	TRBV5-1	16	TRBJ2-3	-	TGCGCCAGCAGCTTGCTGTCCGGCGGGACCACAGATACGCAGTATTTT	CASSLLSGGTTDTQYF